Listed here are 9 T cell receptor beta chains from one sample, sequenced in a study of human T cells and chemical hapten exposure. MiXCR was run by TCRdb on the RACE reads, yielding one entry per CDR3 protein. In the table there are more than 100,000 distinct CDR3 sequences, 11% of which are singletons. Time point here: patch test 3, about 24 weeks after DPC sensitization. Treatment indicated: therapeutic diphenylcyclopropenone sensitization with weekly scalp DPC. The specimen comprised whole blood, sampled in connection with sensitization to the hapten diphenylcyclopropenone (DPC). These receptors were taken from a woman between 50 and 59 years old with alopecia areata. Some clones in this sample may be carry-over from other donors' samples.

This rearrangement joins TRBV9 to TRBJ2-7, with D possibly being TRBD1 (6 bases). Germline values: CDR1 SGDLS, CDR2 YYNGEE. V was pared by 2 bases and J by 5 bases, with 17 bases between. CDR3 length: 15 residues. CDR3 bases: TGTGCCAGCAGCGTGGCCGGGACACTAGAAGACGAGCAGTACTTC. As protein: CASSVAGTLEDEQYF.

In its sample, this clonotype was seen a few times. This chain links TRBV12-3 or TRBV12-4 with TRBJ1-2; TRBD1 matches 7 bases. The length of the CDR3 is 13 residues. The junction had 7 bases not matched to a gene; V was cut back by 6 bases and J by 6 bases. The DNA of the CDR3 is TGTGCCAGCAGGCCGACAGGGTGGGATGGCTACACCTTC. Translating gives CASRPTGWDGYTF.

This clonotype was observed many times. J is TRBJ2-6 and V is TRBV25-1; possible D gene TRBD2, 5 bases. This CDR3 has 14 amino acids. The V end lost 7 bases, the J end lost 0 bases, and 7 bases lay between the germline ends. CDR1 and CDR2 (germline): MGHDK, SYGVNS. DNA of the CDR3: TGTGCCAGCACCGCGGGCTCTGGGGCCAACGTCCTGACTTTC. It encodes CASTAGSGANVLTF.

This clonotype has a handful of counts. V usage is TRBV18 and J usage is TRBJ2-3; tentative D call: TRBD1 (5 bases). This CDR3 has 14 residues. V lost 3 bases and J lost 2, with 9 bases in between. The germline V gene has CDR1 KGHSH and CDR2 LQKENI. The CDR3 nucleotides are TGTGCCAGCTCACCCGGACACTTCACAGATACGCAGTATTTT. It encodes CASSPGHFTDTQYF.

The chain is built from TRBV12-3 or TRBV12-4 and TRBJ1-2, with TRBD1 as a possible D gene (5 bases). This CDR3 comprises 13 residues. Trimming stripped 5 bases from V and 8 bases from J, with 15 bases between. The CDR3 spells CASSPTSGIGYTF. CDR3 in DNA: TGTGCCAGCAGTCCTACATCAGGGATCGGCTACACCTTC.

V is TRBV13 and J is TRBJ2-1; D possibly corresponds to TRBD1 (5 bases). Germline CDR1 and CDR2: PRHDT and FYEKMQ (reference sequence). The V end lost 5 bases, the J end lost 9 bases, and 17 bases lay between the germline ends. The CDR3 is 14 residues long. The CDR3 here is CASSPGHVLGEQFF. CDR3 DNA: TGTGCCAGCAGCCCCGGACATGTTTTGGGTGAGCAGTTCTTC. The whole variable domain, remainder taken from reference TRBV13 and TRBJ2-1, is AAGVIQSPRHLIKEKRETATLKCYPIPRHDTVYWYQQGPGQDPQFLISFYEKMQSDKGSIPDRFSAQQFSDYHSELNMSSLELGDSALYFCASSPGHVLGEQFFGPGTRLTVL.

This clonotype was detected only a few times. The CDR3 is CASSRDRVGNTEAFF. CDR3 nucleotide sequence: TGTGCCAGCTCCCGGGACAGGGTAGGGAACACTGAAGCTTTCTTT. The rearrangement links TRBV18 to TRBJ1-1; 9 bases align to TRBD1. J gave up 1 base and V 6 bases, and 6 bases lay outside the gene matches. The CDR3 sequence is 15 residues long. CDR1 KGHSH and CDR2 LQKENI come from the germline V gene.

The CDR3 coding sequence is TGCAGTGCAGGGAACAATGAGCAGTTCTTC. Translation gives CSAGNNEQFF. The V and J genes are TRBV20-1 and TRBJ2-1; D gene unclear. CDR1 and CDR2 (germline): DFQATT, SNEGSKA (reference sequence). The V end was cut by 6 bases, the J end by 5 bases, with 5 bases between. The CDR3 consists of 10 residues.

The table lists this clonotype with a few counts. The rearrangement joins TRBV7-9 to TRBJ2-1, with 8 bases matching TRBD1. With V trimmed by 5 bases and J by 7 bases, 10 bases remained unmatched. CDR3 length: 15 amino acids. Germline assignment: CDR1 SEHNR and CDR2 FQNEAQ (reference sequence). DNA for the CDR3: TGTGCCAGCAGCCTACGACAGGGGAGTTATAATGAGCAGTTCTTC. Amino acids: CASSLRQGSYNEQFF.